This record covers a single TCR beta chain. Individual cDNA molecules were tagged with unique molecular identifiers, the study reported. TCRdb reanalysed the 5' RACE reads using MiXCR and keeps one entry per CDR3 protein. The sample includes 55,000 to 65,000 distinct CDR3 sequences, roughly 9.7% seen only once; the top ten take about 9.4%. This sample was included in a study of early T cells in non-severe SARS-CoV-2 infection. Across the study: Bulk RNA isolated from unsorted whole blood underwent sequencing; chains were not paired.

The V gene lost 7 bases and the J gene lost 9 bases, with 13 bases spanning the gap. Germline CDR1 is SNHLY and CDR2 is FYNNEI. CDR3 size: 12 residues. V gene TRBV2 combines with J gene TRBJ1-5, with D maybe TRBD1 (5 bases). Sequenced: whole blood. The TCR sequence derives from an adult who was a healthcare worker with PCR-confirmed SARS-CoV-2 infection or an uninfected control (not recorded which). CDR3 loop: CASTSQGTPQHF. Written as DNA, the CDR3 is TGTGCCAGCACCTCTCAGGGTACGCCCCAGCATTTT.